This entry features one TCR beta chain sequence. Its antigen remains unidentified. Within one base of it there is no much larger clone, and no base qualities were kept. The sample belongs to a study of OX40 agonist ivuxolimab in advanced cancers. Broadly, across the study: Ivuxolimab, which targeted the costimulatory receptor OX40 (CD134), was an agonistic, fully human IgG2 monoclonal antibody. Intravenous ivuxolimab was administered to patients every 2 weeks at six dose levels: 0.01, 0.1, 0.3, 1.5, 3 and 10 mg/kg. Among the roughly 50 dose-escalation patients, some 20 had hepatocellular carcinoma, roughly 15 melanoma, 9 renal cell carcinoma and 9 head and neck cancer. In the dose-escalation cohort, more than 80% of patients were male, and the mean age was approximately 60 years with a range of 23 to 79. Prior anti-PD-1, anti-PD-L1 or anti-CTLA-4 therapy was permitted, and 35% to 40% of dose-escalation patients had received checkpoint inhibitors. Partial responses were achieved by three dose-escalation patients, of whom one had hepatocellular carcinoma and two had cutaneous melanoma. The purpose of peripheral TCRbeta sequencing was to test whether ivuxolimab changed TCR sequence diversity and led to clonal T-cell expansion. The paper describes the monotherapy dose-escalation part (N of about 57 patients) of the phase I trial of ivuxolimab. Results the study describes overall, beyond this receptor: After ivuxolimab, CD8+ T cells had more expanded clones than CD4+ T cells on average. Low levels of normalized T-cell clonal expansion were also seen in some patients who did not respond. The antigen specificity of the clonally expanded peripheral T cells was not determined. In the 0.1-3.0 mg/kg groups, partial responders had among the lowest normalized peripheral clonal expansion, particularly in CD8+ T cells. Clonal expansion of both CD4+ and CD8+ blood T cells was observed from baseline to week 6 at doses 0.1 to 3.0 mg/kg.

The CDR3 runs 14 residues from the cysteine to the phenylalanine. Here the CDR3 DNA is all that survives: 42 bases in frame from base 1. V is shortened by 7 bases, J by 7 bases, and the region joining them spans 20 bases. From a lookup of the germline V gene, CDR1 and CDR2 are MDHEN and SYDVKM. Genomic DNA was isolated from the sorted cells so that the TCRbeta CDR3 region could be sequenced. TCRbeta CDR3 regions were sequenced using the immunoSEQ Assay. Not all clones reach the TCRdb copy of this immuneACCESS table, which keeps in-frame sequences only. Checked studies attribute under half of the gap to unresolved V genes and leave the rest unexplained. The sample data list approximately 94,000 clones, and 70% to 90% of these were observed just once. Clones ranked in the top ten supply around 0.15% of the sample. Patients with a history of autoimmune disease or receiving systemic immunosuppression were excluded from the trial. Peripheral blood for TCR sequencing was collected from all dose cohorts at baseline, on cycle 4 day 1, and on cycle 7 day 1. The samples were drawn from a first-in-human, open-label, multicenter phase I dose-escalation trial of ivuxolimab. Adults with locally advanced or metastatic melanoma, renal cell, hepatocellular, or head and neck squamous cell carcinoma were enrolled in the trial. CD4+ and CD8+ T cells were sorted separately from peripheral blood before TCR sequencing.

Specimen: CD4+ or CD8+ T cells sorted from blood, collected in a trial of the OX40 agonist ivuxolimab. Here the chain combines TRBV28 and TRBJ2-7; the D call could be TRBD1 or TRBD2, with each sharing 5 bases. The origin of this receptor is an adult with an advanced solid tumor such as melanoma, head and neck, liver or kidney cancer. The CDR3 corresponds to CASKGAGSSGEQYF. Here is the DNA: TGTGCCAGCAAAGGTGCTGGGAGTTCAGGGGAGCAGTACTTC.